This TCR beta chain came from a study of blood T cell repertoires in COVID-19. Source study methods: How many nucleated cells were present was estimated from reference gene primer amplification. Using immunoSEQ multiplex PCR, the repertoire was profiled, and TCRdb retains in-frame clones only, with some absent. V, J and clone size were drawn from that table, and D and trimming were deduced from the DNA. The data show 180,000 or so clones, approximately 88% seen once. The CDR3 spans 16 residues. CDR1 is SNHLY and CDR2 is FYNNEI in the germline V gene. V shed 1 base, J shed 0 bases, and the junction held 2 bases outside the gene matches. Cohort assignment relied on participant-reported clinical history. Recovery meant two consecutive negative NP/OP PCR tests, professional clearance, or resolved symptoms.

This receptor was taken from a woman in her sixties who had recovered from COVID-19. Sample: PBMCs or T cells enriched from blood (not recorded which). The rearrangement links TRBV2 to TRBJ1-3; 8 bases align to TRBD1. The CDR3 nucleotides are TGTGCCAGCAGTGAAGGGACAGGGAACTCTGGAAACACCATATATTTT. Amino acids: CASSEGTGNSGNTIYF.